This T cell receptor (beta chain) stems from a study of shared clonotypes between healthy human individuals. Using immunoSEQ multiplex PCR, the repertoire was profiled, and TCRdb retains in-frame clones only, with some absent. Here the sample spans roughly 2.6 million clones, approximately 92% being singletons. Sequencing used naive CD4+ T cells sorted from blood. The subset was: CD45RA+ positively selected. The sequence was collected from a young man in good health.

The CDR3 loop is CASRMTGNEQFF. The CDR3 DNA reads TGTGCCAGCAGAATGACAGGGAATGAGCAGTTCTTC. This sequence joins TRBV11-2 and TRBJ2-1; 7 nucleotides line up with TRBD1. Germline values: CDR1 SGHAT, CDR2 FQNNGV. The J segment lost 7 bases and the V segment lost 6 bases, leaving 3 bases of the junction unmatched. The CDR3 spans 12 residues.